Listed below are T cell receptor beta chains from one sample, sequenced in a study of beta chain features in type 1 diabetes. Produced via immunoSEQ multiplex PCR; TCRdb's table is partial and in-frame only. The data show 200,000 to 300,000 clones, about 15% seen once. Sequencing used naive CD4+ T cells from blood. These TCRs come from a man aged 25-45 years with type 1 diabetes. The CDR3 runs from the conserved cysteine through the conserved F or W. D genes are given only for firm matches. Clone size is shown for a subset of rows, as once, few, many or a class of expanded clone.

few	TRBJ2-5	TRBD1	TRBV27	TGTGCCAGCAGTTTAAGCCGGGACAGGGTGGGCGAGACCCAGTACTTC	CASSLSRDRVGETQYF
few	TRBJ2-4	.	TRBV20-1	TGCAGTGCTAGAATGGCCAGGGCCCAGTACTTC	CSARMARAQYF
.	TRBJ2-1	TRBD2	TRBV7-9	TGTGCCAGCACCCCCATGGGGGGAGGGCCCAATGAGCAGTTCTTC	CASTPMGGGPNEQFF
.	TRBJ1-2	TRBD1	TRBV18	TGTGCCAGCTCACCGGGACAGGCTGTGAACTATGGCTACACCTTC	CASSPGQAVNYGYTF
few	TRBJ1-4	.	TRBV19	TGTGCCAGTAGTATAGCCCAGACAAATGAAAAACTGTTTTTT	CASSIAQTNEKLFF
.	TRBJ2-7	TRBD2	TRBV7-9	TGTGCCAGCAGCGAAACAGCGGGAGGCGACTACGAGCAGTACTTC	CASSETAGGDYEQYF
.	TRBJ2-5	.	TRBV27	TGTGCCAGCAGACTGACATTTGGGGAGACCCAGTACTTC	CASRLTFGETQYF
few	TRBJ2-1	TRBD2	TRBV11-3	TGTGCCAGCAGCCCCCGACTAGCGGAGTCCTACAATGAGCAGTTCTTC	CASSPRLAESYNEQFF
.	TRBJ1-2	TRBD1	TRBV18	TGTGCCAGCTCCCAGTCTGCAGGGGGCAAGGATGGCTACACCTTC	CASSQSAGGKDGYTF
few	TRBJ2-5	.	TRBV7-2	TGTGCCAGCGGGCGACGAGGGGAGACCCAGTACTTC	CASGRRGETQYF
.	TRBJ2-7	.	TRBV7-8	TGTGCCAGCAGCCGGGATTTCGAGCAGTACTTC	CASSRDFEQYF
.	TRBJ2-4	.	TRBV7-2	TGTGCCAGCAGCCCATCCTCGGGTCCTGAGTACATTCAGTACTTC	CASSPSSGPEYIQYF
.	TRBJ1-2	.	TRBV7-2	TGTGCCAGCAGCTACGACAGGAACTATGGCTACACCTTC	CASSYDRNYGYTF
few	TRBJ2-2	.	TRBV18	TGTGCCAGCTCACCATCTGGCCCCACCTACACCGGGGAGCTGTTTTTT	CASSPSGPTYTGELFF
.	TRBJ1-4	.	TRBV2	TGTGCCAGCAGTGAAAGGCTCAGGGGTGAAAAACTGTTTTTT	CASSERLRGEKLFF
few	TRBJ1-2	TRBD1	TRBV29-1	TGCAGCGTTGATCGGGACAGAGGGTATGGCTACACCTTC	CSVDRDRGYGYTF
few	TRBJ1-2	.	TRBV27	TGTGCCAGCAGCTCTGCGACGGACTCCTATGGCTACACCTTC	CASSSATDSYGYTF
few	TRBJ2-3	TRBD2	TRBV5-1	TGCGCCAGCAGCTTGTCGGGGGGGACAGATACGCAGTATTTT	CASSLSGGTDTQYF
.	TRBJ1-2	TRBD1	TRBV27	TGTGCCAGCAGTCCGACCCCGGACAGGGTCATTAACTATGGCTACACCTTC	CASSPTPDRVINYGYTF
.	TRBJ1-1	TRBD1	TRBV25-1	TGTGCCAGCAGTGGGGGACAGCTGAACACTGAAGCTTTCTTT	CASSGGQLNTEAFF